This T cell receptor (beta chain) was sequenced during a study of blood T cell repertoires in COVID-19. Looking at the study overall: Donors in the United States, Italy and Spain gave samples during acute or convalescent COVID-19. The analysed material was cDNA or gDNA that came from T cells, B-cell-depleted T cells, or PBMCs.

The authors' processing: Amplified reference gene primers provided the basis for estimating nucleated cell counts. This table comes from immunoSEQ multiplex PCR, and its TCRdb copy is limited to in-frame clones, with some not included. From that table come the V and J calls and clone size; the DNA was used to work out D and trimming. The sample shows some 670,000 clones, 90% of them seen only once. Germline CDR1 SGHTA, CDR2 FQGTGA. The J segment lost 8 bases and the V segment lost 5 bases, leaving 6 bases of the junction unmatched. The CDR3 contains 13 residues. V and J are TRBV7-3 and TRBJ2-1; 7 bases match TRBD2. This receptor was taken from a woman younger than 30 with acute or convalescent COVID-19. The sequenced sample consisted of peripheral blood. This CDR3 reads CASSKRGGDEQFF. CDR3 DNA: TGTGCCAGCAGCAAAAGGGGAGGGGATGAGCAGTTCTTC.